A single sample is the source of the 2 T cell receptor beta chains below, sequenced in a study of T cells in Graves' hyperthyroidism and ophthalmopathy. RNA transcripts served as the template for amplifying TCR beta CDR3 regions. HTBI primers were the set used in a first-round RT-PCR of the TCR CDR3. From the multiplex PCR reads, TCRdb called clonotypes with MiXCR, one entry per CDR3 protein. The sample lists about 560,000 distinct CDR3 sequences; about 15% were seen once. The specimen was blood. The receptors shown here come from a middle-aged woman with Graves' hyperthyroidism.

This clonotype occurred a few times. The chain combines TRBV7-2 with TRBJ2-7, with 7 bases identical to TRBD2. From germline, CDR1 is SGHTA and CDR2 FQGNSA. The CDR3 covers 13 residues. Trimming took 5 bases from V and 7 from J; bases not matched to a gene: 8. CDR3 nucleotide sequence: TGTGCCAGCAGCCCCAGGACTAGGTGGGAGCAGTACTTC. Translating it yields CASSPRTRWEQYF.

This clonotype showed up many times. The genes are TRBV7-6 and TRBJ1-1; D possibly corresponds to TRBD1 (5 bases). The germline gives CDR1 SGHVS, CDR2 FNYEAQ. There are 14 residues in the CDR3. V was cut by 5 bases and J by 4 bases, with 14 bases left in between. CDR3 in amino acids: CASSHGGWGTEAFF. CDR3 coding DNA: TGTGCCAGCAGCCACGGGGGTTGGGGCACTGAAGCTTTCTTT.